These 20 T cell receptor beta chains came from one sample sequenced in a study of T cell responses to AZD1222 COVID-19 vaccine. Assay: immunoSEQ multiplex PCR; the TCRdb copy retains only in-frame clones and omits some. The sample lists approximately 110,000 clones; around 87% were seen once. The starting material was peripheral blood, obtained on day 0 of AZD1222 vaccination. Source of these receptors: an adult in good health.

This chain links TRBV7-9 with TRBJ2-7; D is ambiguous. This CDR3 contains 17 residues. The germline gives CDR1 SEHNR, CDR2 FQNEAQ (reference sequence). V lost 1 base and J lost 0, with 16 bases in between. As DNA, the CDR3 is TGTGCCAGCAGCTTAGTACTTGATAGCTGGGTCTCCTACGAGCAGTACTTC. Its protein product is CASSLVLDSWVSYEQYF. The full variable domain, its missing parts supplied by reference TRBV7-9 and TRBJ2-7, is DTGVSQNPRHKITKRGQNVTFRCDPISEHNRLYWYRQTLGQGPEFLTYFQNEAQLEKSRLLSDRFSAERPKGSFSTLEIQRTEQGDSAMYLCASSLVLDSWVSYEQYFGPGTRLTVT.

The V call is TRBV2, the J call TRBJ2-1, with D perhaps given as TRBD1 or TRBD2 (5 bases each). Germline CDR1 SNHLY, CDR2 FYNNEI. Trimming stripped 7 bases from V and 6 bases from J, with 13 bases between. The CDR3 sequence is 13 residues long. The chain's CDR3 is CASTGGSANEQFF. In DNA form, the CDR3 reads TGTGCCAGCACTGGGGGATCTGCCAATGAGCAGTTCTTC.

This clone was seen once. This chain connects TRBV5-4 to TRBJ2-5; D remains ambiguous. CDR1 is SGHNT, CDR2 YYREEE, per germline (reference sequence). The germline V and J ends were trimmed by 0 bases and 6 bases, with 12 bases remaining between them. The CDR3 is 14 residues long. The CDR3 spells CASSLDWVAKTQYF. The CDR3 coding sequence is TGTGCCAGCAGCTTGGACTGGGTCGCGAAGACCCAGTACTTC.

Written as DNA, the CDR3 is TGTGCCAGCAGTGCTCCGGGACTCGCTACCTACGAGCAGTACTTC. This gives the protein CASSAPGLATYEQYF. This rearrangement joins TRBV2 to TRBJ2-7; the D gene is possibly TRBD2 (6 bases). The CDR3 spans 15 residues. In germline, CDR1 is SNHLY, CDR2 FYNNEI. The germline V and J ends were trimmed by 4 bases and 2 bases, with 15 bases remaining between them.

In this sample, this clone turned up once. V usage is TRBV4-3 and J usage is TRBJ2-7, with 8 nucleotides matching TRBD2. J gave up 3 bases and V 1 base, and 2 bases lay outside the gene matches. The CDR3 loop spans 14 amino acids. In germline, CDR1 is LGHNA, CDR2 YSLEER. The DNA for the CDR3 is TGCGCCAGCAGCCAAGCGGGAGGGCTCTACGAGCAGTACTTC. Its protein is CASSQAGGLYEQYF.

CDR3 residues: CASSLVGTEAFF. CDR3 nucleotides: TGCGCCAGCAGCTTGGTTGGCACTGAAGCTTTCTTT. This chain connects TRBV5-1 to TRBJ1-1, with D unclear. CDR3 length equals 12 residues. V was trimmed by 0 bases and J by 4 bases, leaving 4 bases between them. Germline values: CDR1 SGHRS, CDR2 YFSETQ.

The chain is built from TRBV4-2 and TRBJ2-1; unclear D gene. The V and J ends lost 4 bases and 7 bases respectively, with 8 bases between them. The CDR3 runs to 12 residues. Per germline, CDR1 LGHNA and CDR2 YNFKEQ. CDR3 bases: TGTGCCAGCAGCCTGACCAGGAATGAGCAGTTCTTC. Translation gives CASSLTRNEQFF.

V and J are TRBV5-1 and TRBJ2-7; TRBD1 agrees at 9 bases. The CDR3 has 15 amino acids. Trimming took 3 bases from V and 2 from J; bases not matched to a gene: 6. CDR1 and CDR2 (germline): SGHRS, YFSETQ. DNA for the CDR3: TGCGCCAGCAGCTCCGCCGGGACAGGGCCCTACGAGCAGTACTTC. This encodes CASSSAGTGPYEQYF.

The chain combines TRBV20-1 with TRBJ1-2, with D tentatively TRBD1 (5 bases). The CDR3 has 16 amino acids. CDR1 and CDR2 (germline): DFQATT, SNEGSKA (reference sequence). Deletions cut 3 bases from V and 5 bases from J, with 22 bases between. The CDR3 protein is CSASPLISRGRYGYTF. The CDR3 DNA is TGCAGTGCTAGTCCCCTGATCTCAAGGGGAAGATATGGCTACACCTTC.

This rearrangement joins TRBV7-8 to TRBJ1-4; 8 nucleotides line up with TRBD1. The V gene's germline CDR1 is SGHVS and CDR2 FQNEAQ. The J segment lost 6 bases and the V segment lost 0 bases, leaving 6 bases of the junction unmatched. CDR3 size: 16 residues. CDR3 sequence (DNA): TGTGCCAGCAGCTTAGCCGCAGGGGGCGGGTATGAAAAACTGTTTTTT. Protein product: CASSLAAGGGYEKLFF.

This chain links TRBV12-5 with TRBJ2-5, with D perhaps being TRBD1 or TRBD2 (5 bases each). Germline values: CDR1 LGHNT, CDR2 FRNRAP. With 1 base removed from V and 2 bases from J, the gap between germline ends came to 14 bases. There are 16 residues in the CDR3. The CDR3 is CASGLGLGTVQETQYF. CDR3 in DNA: TGTGCTAGTGGTTTGGGGCTGGGGACGGTGCAAGAGACCCAGTACTTC.

The V call is TRBV9, the J call TRBJ1-4, with D possibly being TRBD1 (5 bases). The germline V gene encodes CDR1 SGDLS and CDR2 YYNGEE. The CDR3 is 14 amino acids. The germline V and J ends were trimmed by 4 bases and 3 bases, with 10 bases remaining between them. The CDR3 sequence: CASSSGAPNEKLFF. The CDR3 region has the DNA TGTGCCAGCAGCTCCGGGGCCCCTAATGAAAAACTGTTTTTT.

The chain couples TRBV7-2 to TRBJ2-2, with D perhaps matching TRBD1 (5 bases). The CDR3 has 15 residues. Germline CDR1 SGHTA, CDR2 FQGNSA. Trimming took 0 bases from V and 0 from J, leaving 5 bases between them. For the CDR3, the DNA is TGTGCCAGCAGCTTAGCAGGGGCGAACACCGGGGAGCTGTTTTTT. Its protein is CASSLAGANTGELFF.

This clone was counted only a few times. The V and J genes are TRBV6-1 and TRBJ2-6, with D perhaps matching TRBD1 or TRBD2 (5 bases each). CDR3 size: 15 residues. V lost 1 base to trimming and J lost 4 bases, with 8 bases between them. Looked up from germline, CDR1 is MNHNS and CDR2 is SASEGT. The chain's CDR3 is CASSEGGSGANVLTF. The DNA for the CDR3 is TGTGCCAGCAGTGAAGGGGGGTCCGGGGCCAACGTCCTGACTTTC.

This chain links TRBV4-2 with TRBJ2-7; no definite D call. Germline-derived CDR1 and CDR2 are LGHNA and YNFKEQ. Trimming stripped 3 bases from V and 2 bases from J, with 11 bases between. CDR3 length: 14 residues. CDR3 in DNA: TGTGCCAGCAGCCAGACAAGCTATACCTACGAGCAGTACTTC. Amino acid sequence: CASSQTSYTYEQYF.

The V call is TRBV30, the J call TRBJ2-3, with TRBD2 as a possible D gene (5 bases). Germline V gene data show CDR1 as GTSNPN and CDR2 as SVGIG (reference sequence). The V end was cut by 1 base, the J end by 5 bases, with 13 bases between. CDR3 size: 14 residues. The CDR3, as DNA: TGTGCCTGGAGTGACCGGGATTTTGTAGATACGCAGTATTTT. It specifies CAWSDRDFVDTQYF.

The rearrangement uses TRBV6-5 and TRBJ2-1, with TRBD2 identical over 11 bases. This CDR3 spans 15 amino acids. Germline CDR1 MNHEY, CDR2 SVGAGI. With 7 bases clipped from V and 2 bases from J, the junction kept 4 bases outside the gene matches. The CDR3 coding sequence is TGTGCCAGCAAGATGGGACTAGCGGCCTACAATGAGCAGTTCTTC. Its translation: CASKMGLAAYNEQFF.

The rearrangement links TRBV13 to TRBJ2-1; D is ambiguous. Germline V gives CDR1 PRHDT, CDR2 FYEKMQ (reference sequence). Trimming took off 7 bases at V and 6 bases at J, with 13 bases between the two ends. The CDR3 sequence is 13 residues long. CDR3 sequence (DNA): TGTGCCAGCACCAGAGGTAACGCCAATGAGCAGTTCTTC. Its protein is CASTRGNANEQFF.

The rearrangement joins TRBV18 to TRBJ2-2, with D perhaps TRBD1 or TRBD2 (5 bases each). Germline V gives CDR1 KGHSH, CDR2 LQKENI. Trimming removed 1 base at V and 5 bases at J, with 20 bases between. This CDR3 region has 18 residues. The CDR3: CASSPLAPGPTITGELFF. The DNA of the CDR3 is TGTGCCAGCTCACCACTAGCCCCGGGACCTACAATAACCGGGGAGCTGTTTTTT.

This clone was seen once. The V call is TRBV6-5, the J call TRBJ2-1; 10 nucleotides match TRBD1. Germline-derived CDR1 and CDR2 are MNHEY and SVGAGI. CDR3 size: 15 residues. V lost 7 bases and J lost 3; bases outside the gene matches: 6. The CDR3 region has the DNA TGTGCCAGCATCGTAGGGGACAGGGGCTACAATGAGCAGTTCTTC. Its protein is CASIVGDRGYNEQFF.